This TCR beta chain derives from a study of T cell responses to AZD1222 COVID-19 vaccine. V lost 8 bases and J lost 3, with 14 bases in between. The CDR3 loop spans 14 amino acids. Germline V CDR1 and CDR2: LNHDA, SQIVND (reference sequence). Produced via immunoSEQ multiplex PCR; TCRdb's table is partial and in-frame only. The top ten hold 3% to 4.5% of the sample, which has 120,000 to 150,000 clones, just over 85% seen once. The chain uses TRBV19 and TRBJ1-3, with D uncertain. The TCR was taken from an adult in good health. This specimen consisted of peripheral blood, obtained on day 0 of AZD1222 vaccination. CDR3 in amino acids: CASGITAGGNTIYF. For the CDR3, the DNA is TGTGCCAGTGGAATCACAGCCGGTGGAAACACCATATATTTT. Full variable domain (rest looked up from reference TRBV19 and TRBJ1-3): DGGITQSPKYLFRKEGQNVTLSCEQNLNHDAMYWYRQDPGQGLRLIYYSQIVNDFQKGDIAEGYSVSREKKESFPLTVTSAQKNPTAFYLCASGITAGGNTIYFGEGSWLTVV.